This TCR beta chain is drawn from a study of T cells in Graves' hyperthyroidism and ophthalmopathy. V was clipped by 0 bases and J by 2 bases, with 14 bases between them. The CDR3 covers 15 residues. Germline V lookup: CDR1 DFQATT, CDR2 SNEGSKA (reference sequence). This clonotype was seen repeatedly, ten times or more. As yet, its antigen is unknown. Study results and caveats: Blood also showed most of the thyroid clonotypes that were expanded above 0.001. In simple terms, a model built on 13 V-J features told ophthalmopathy apart from stable hyperthyroidism.

RNA transcripts gave rise to amplified TCR beta CDR3 regions. With the HTBI primer set, the TCR CDR3 went through a first round of RT-PCR. TCRdb itself ran the multiplex PCR reads through MiXCR, one entry per CDR3 protein. The repertoire consists of over 250,000 distinct CDR3 sequences, with over 15% occurring once and the leading ten covering less than 70%. The sequenced material came from blood. The clonotype comes from a woman between 55 and 75 years old with Graves' ophthalmopathy. The chain couples TRBV20-1 to TRBJ2-7; TRBD1 is a possible D gene (7 bases). The CDR3 DNA sequence: TGCAGTGCTAGAGATGGGAGGACAGGAACCTACGAGCAGTACTTC. This encodes CSARDGRTGTYEQYF.